This is a list of T cell receptor beta chains from one sample in a study of blood T cell repertoires in COVID-19. The table came from immunoSEQ multiplex PCR; TCRdb's copy has only in-frame clones and leaves some out. The sample contains 150,000 to 200,000 clones, over 80% of which appear only once. The sequenced sample consisted of peripheral blood. The receptors were gathered from a woman in her 50s with acute or convalescent COVID-19. Both conserved end residues are part of each CDR3. A D gene is named only where the DNA matches it firmly. Where a row states a size, it is once, few, many or the class of an expanded clone; other rows omit it.

NA	TRBJ1-2	TRBV7-9	TRBD1	TGTGCCAGCAGCTTAATTAAGGGGGCGACCTATGGCTACACCTTC	CASSLIKGATYGYTF
NA	TRBJ1-4	TRBV4-1	NA	TGCGCCAGCAGCCAAGTTATGAAACAGAGGGCTAATGAAAAACTGTTTTTT	CASSQVMKQRANEKLFF
NA	TRBJ1-2	TRBV11-2	NA	TGTGCCAGCAGCTTAGTTTCGGCTAGTAACTATGGCTACACCTTC	CASSLVSASNYGYTF
NA	TRBJ1-2	TRBV28	TRBD1	TGTGCCAGCAGGCACCGGCTCGAGACAGGGACATTAGTACTCTATGGCTACACCTTC	CASRHRLETGTLVLYGYTF
NA	TRBJ1-1	TRBV30	NA	TGTGCCTGGGGGGTAAGGGCAGGAGGGTGGGCTTTCTTT	CAWGVRAGGWAFF
NA	TRBJ1-2	TRBV9	NA	TGTGCCAGCAGCGTAGACAGTGACTATGGCTACACCTTC	CASSVDSDYGYTF
NA	TRBJ1-1	TRBV19	NA	TGTGCCAGTAGTCTAGTCAATACGGACACTGAAGCTTTCTTT	CASSLVNTDTEAFF
NA	TRBJ2-7	TRBV7-9	TRBD1	TGTGCCAGCAGCGCCCGGACAGGTTACGAGCAGTACTTC	CASSARTGYEQYF
NA	TRBJ2-2	TRBV3-1/TRBV3-2	TRBD2	TGTGCCGCCATGAGCGGGGGGGCCACCGGGGAGCTGTTTTTT	CAAMSGGATGELFF
once	TRBJ1-5	TRBV24-1	TRBD1	TGTGCCACCAGTGAGACGCCGGGACAGAGGAGCAATCAGCCCCAGCATTTT	CATSETPGQRSNQPQHF
NA	TRBJ2-7	TRBV21-1	NA	TGTGCCAGCACCCCCCCGTCCCAGGGTCTCTCCTACGAGCAGTACTTC	CASTPPSQGLSYEQYF
NA	TRBJ1-3	TRBV15	NA	TGTGCCACCCGGGGGGGCCTCTCTGGAAACACCATATATTTT	CATRGGLSGNTIYF
NA	TRBJ1-5	TRBV9	NA	TGTGCCAGCAGCGTAGCCGGCGCCGGGCAGCCCCAGCATTTT	CASSVAGAGQPQHF
NA	TRBJ1-5	TRBV19	NA	TGTGCCACCCTGGAGAGGAGAGGCAATCAGCCCCAGCATTTT	CATLERRGNQPQHF
NA	TRBJ2-7	TRBV6-1	TRBD2	TGTGCCAGCAGTGAAGCTCCGCCGGAGGTAGCGGGCCTTCAGTACTTC	CASSEAPPEVAGLQYF
NA	TRBJ2-2	TRBV11-3	TRBD1	TGTGCCAGCAGCTTAAAGGGACCCGGGACAGTGAACACCGGGGAGCTGTTTTTT	CASSLKGPGTVNTGELFF
NA	TRBJ1-1	TRBV19	TRBD1	TGTGCCATTTCACAGGGGTCGAACACTGAAGCTTTCTTT	CAISQGSNTEAFF
NA	TRBJ1-4	TRBV5-1	NA	TGCGCCAGCAGCCAATCCGGGTCCTCTAATGAAAAACTGTTTTTT	CASSQSGSSNEKLFF
NA	TRBJ2-7	TRBV6-1	NA	TGTGCCAGCAGTGACAGGGGCCCCGGCTACGAGCAGTACTTC	CASSDRGPGYEQYF
NA	TRBJ2-7	TRBV3-1/TRBV3-2	NA	TGTGCCAGCAGCCAAGATATCTCCTCGGGACACCTCAACTACGAGCAGTACTTC	CASSQDISSGHLNYEQYF
NA	TRBJ2-7	TRBV20-1	NA	TGCAGTGCTAGTAGTCCGGAGGCTCCCACAACCTACGAGCAGTACTTC	CSASSPEAPTTYEQYF
few	TRBJ2-1	TRBV25-1	TRBD2	TGTGCCAGCTTATCACTCCCGGGACTAGCGGCTTACAATGAGCAGTTCTTC	CASLSLPGLAAYNEQFF
NA	TRBJ1-2	TRBV6-1	NA	TGTGCCAGCAGTGAATGGGCCCACAGTGGCTACACCTTC	CASSEWAHSGYTF
NA	TRBJ1-2	TRBV7-9	NA	TGTGCCAGCAGCTCCAATGAGAGGAACTATGGCTACACCTTC	CASSSNERNYGYTF
NA	TRBJ1-5	TRBV19	NA	TGTGCCAGTAACCTCAGGGTCAGCAATCAGCCCCAGCATTTT	CASNLRVSNQPQHF
NA	TRBJ1-1	TRBV3-1/TRBV3-2	NA	TGTGCCAGCAGCCAAGGAGGGACTGAAGCTTTCTTT	CASSQGGTEAFF
NA	TRBJ1-2	TRBV5-1	NA	TGCGCCAGCAGCTTATCCGGGACGGAGGGTCTCTCTGTCGGCTACACCTTC	CASSLSGTEGLSVGYTF
NA	TRBJ2-7	TRBV7-2	TRBD2	TGTGCCAGCAGCTCCCAGGCGGGGGGGCGGAACTTC	CASSSQAGGRNF
NA	TRBJ2-1	TRBV6-2/TRBV6-3	TRBD2	TGTGCCAGCAGTTGGAGGGAGGGCCTAGATGAGCAGTTCTTC	CASSWREGLDEQFF
NA	TRBJ1-1	TRBV11-2	NA	TGTGCCAGCAGCTCTTTTACGGGGGAGGGGATTAGGACTGAAGCTTTCTTT	CASSSFTGEGIRTEAFF
NA	TRBJ1-1	TRBV5-4	NA	TGTGCCAGCAGCTTGGCCTCGGGGGAATCTGAAGCTTTCTTT	CASSLASGESEAFF
NA	TRBJ1-2	TRBV2	TRBD1	TGTGCCAGCAGTGAGGACAGGGCTGGCTACACCTTC	CASSEDRAGYTF
few	TRBJ2-5	TRBV6-2/TRBV6-3	TRBD2	TGTGCCAGCAGTTACGCCCAGGGAGGGAGAGAGACCCAGTACTTC	CASSYAQGGRETQYF
NA	TRBJ2-1	TRBV29-1	TRBD1	TGCAGCGTTGGAGGGACAGTCTACAATGAGCAGTTCTTC	CSVGGTVYNEQFF
NA	TRBJ2-3	TRBV10-2	TRBD2	TGCGCCAGCAGTGTGACTAGCGGGAGGGCCAAAGATACGCAGTATTTT	CASSVTSGRAKDTQYF
NA	TRBJ2-7	TRBV6-1	TRBD2	TGTGCCAGCAGTGATTCTAGCGGGGACGGGGCCTACGAGCAGTACTTC	CASSDSSGDGAYEQYF
NA	TRBJ1-1	TRBV6-2/TRBV6-3	NA	TGTGCCAGCAGTCCCGCGTGGAACACTGAAGCTTTCTTT	CASSPAWNTEAFF
NA	TRBJ1-1	TRBV24-1	TRBD1	TGTGCCACCAGTGATGGAGTGGGACAGTTGAACACTGAAGCTTTCTTT	CATSDGVGQLNTEAFF
NA	TRBJ1-1	TRBV6-5	NA	TGTGCCAGCAGTTACTTCCCGGACAGTTGGAGCACTGAAGCTTTCTTT	CASSYFPDSWSTEAFF
NA	TRBJ2-2	TRBV5-8	TRBD1	TGTGCCAGCAGCTCGGGACAGGGATACACCGGGGAGCTGTTTTTT	CASSSGQGYTGELFF
NA	TRBJ2-3	TRBV10-1	NA	TGCGCCAGCAGTCCCGGTAGCACAGATACGCAGTATTTT	CASSPGSTDTQYF
NA	TRBJ2-7	TRBV2	TRBD2	TGTGCCAGCAGTGAAACTAGCGGGACCCTCTCCTACGAGCAGTACTTC	CASSETSGTLSYEQYF
NA	TRBJ1-5	TRBV19	TRBD1	TGTGCCAGTAGTATCGACAGGGGTGGTCAGCCCCAGCATTTT	CASSIDRGGQPQHF
once	TRBJ2-1	TRBV18	TRBD1	TGTGCCAGCTCACCACCCAACAGGGGGCAGGCCTACAATGAGCAGTTCTTC	CASSPPNRGQAYNEQFF
NA	TRBJ2-1	TRBV6-4	NA	TGTGCCAGCAGTTCTACAGCCCGTCCCCCCGACAATGAGCAGTTCTTC	CASSSTARPPDNEQFF
NA	TRBJ2-7	TRBV5-4	TRBD1	TGTGCCAGCAGCCAACAGGGGGACTACGAGCAGTACTTC	CASSQQGDYEQYF
NA	TRBJ1-2	TRBV10-3	NA	TGTGCCATCAGTGAGGCCCTGAACCGGGTGGATGGCTACACCTTC	CAISEALNRVDGYTF
NA	TRBJ1-1	TRBV15	NA	TGTGCCACCAGCTCCCCTGGGGGGGCTGAAGCTTTCTTT	CATSSPGGAEAFF
NA	TRBJ2-7	TRBV19	NA	TGTGCCAGTAGCCCCGCAGGGCACGAGCAGTACTTC	CASSPAGHEQYF
NA	TRBJ1-2	TRBV14	NA	TGTGCCAGCAGCCCGATTGGCCCCAACTATGGCTACACCTTC	CASSPIGPNYGYTF
NA	TRBJ1-5	TRBV5-8	NA	TGTGCCAGCAGCCAGGGCTTCAATCAGCCCCAGCATTTT	CASSQGFNQPQHF
NA	TRBJ2-1	TRBV5-8	TRBD1	TGTGCCAGCAGCTTCCGTGGACAGGGAGTGAATGAGCAGTTCTTC	CASSFRGQGVNEQFF
NA	TRBJ1-5	TRBV12-3/TRBV12-4	TRBD1	TGTGCCAGCAGGAAGACAGGGAATCAGCCCCAGCATTTT	CASRKTGNQPQHF
NA	TRBJ1-1	TRBV7-2	TRBD1	TGTGCCAGCAGCTTAGCGCTTGACAGGGGAAGGACTGAAGCTTTCTTT	CASSLALDRGRTEAFF
NA	TRBJ1-2	TRBV28	TRBD1	TGTGCCAGCAGCTGGCCCGGACAGGGCTATGGCTACACCTTC	CASSWPGQGYGYTF
NA	TRBJ2-1	TRBV7-3	NA	TGTGCCAGCAGCCTAGCGCCTAGCTCCTACAATGAGCAGTTCTTC	CASSLAPSSYNEQFF
NA	TRBJ1-1	TRBV10-1	NA	TGCGCCAGCAGGCCAGACATGAACACTGAAGCTTTCTTT	CASRPDMNTEAFF
NA	TRBJ2-7	TRBV6-2/TRBV6-3	TRBD2	TGTGCCAGCAGTCCCTTCCGGCGGGGGTACGAGCAGTACTTC	CASSPFRRGYEQYF
once	TRBJ1-5	TRBV19	NA	TGTGCCAGTAGACGAAGGGGGGGTGATAATCAGCCCCAGCATTTT	CASRRRGGDNQPQHF
once	TRBJ2-5	TRBV5-6	TRBD2	TGTGCCAGCAGCCCAGGACTAGCGGTCAACCAAGAGACCCAGTACTTC	CASSPGLAVNQETQYF